The clone carrying this TCR beta chain appeared once. Original processing methods: Researchers report that nucleated cell counts were estimated from reference gene primer amplification. The method was immunoSEQ multiplex PCR; TCRdb's version includes in-frame clones alone and lacks a portion of them. V and J calls and clone size are those listed in that table; D and trimming were worked out from the DNA. Of hundreds of thousands of clones in the sample, more than 80% are singletons; the top ten hold around 1.3%. This entry is derived from a study of blood T cell repertoires in COVID-19. Study-wide context: COVID-19 samples from acute and convalescent phases originated in the United States, Italy and Spain. PBMCs, B-cell-depleted T cells, or T cells were the source of the cDNA or gDNA that made up the material.

V shed 2 bases and J 2 bases; nucleotides not matched to a gene: 4. The germline gives CDR1 SGDLS, CDR2 YYNGEE. This CDR3 has 14 amino acids. The receptor was isolated from a man aged 35-49 years with acute or convalescent COVID-19. Input material: peripheral blood. This sequence joins TRBV9 and TRBJ2-7; TRBD1 agrees at 7 bases. CDR3: CASSVGDSPYEQYF. The CDR3 DNA reads TGTGCCAGCAGCGTTGGGGACAGCCCCTACGAGCAGTACTTC.